A single sample is the source of the 17 T cell receptor beta chains below, sequenced in a study of T cell responses to AZD1222 COVID-19 vaccine (dated by TCRdb to the early 2020s). The sample's time point label is to be understood as: baseline before first vaccination. The library was generated by the immunoSEQ multiplex PCR assay. TCRdb provides this immuneACCESS table in a form limited to in-frame rearrangements. Some clones are lacking; in checked studies, under half of them reflect an unresolved V gene, and why the rest are absent is not known. Across this sample there are more than 95,000 clones, with 85% to 90% seen only once. The ten largest clones capture 25% to 35% of the sample. The sample consisted of peripheral blood, taken on day 0 of AZD1222 vaccination. These receptors were taken from an adult in good health.

V usage is TRBV5-1 and J usage is TRBJ2-3, with a weak D call TRBD1 (5 bases). Trimming pared 3 bases from V and 0 bases from J, leaving 11 bases between. This CDR3 spans 15 amino acids. Germline CDR1 SGHRS, CDR2 YFSETQ. Here the CDR3 reads CASSSGFLSTDTQYF. CDR3 nucleotide sequence: TGCGCCAGCAGCTCAGGGTTTCTAAGCACAGATACGCAGTATTTT.

The genes are TRBV2 and TRBJ1-2; D gene uncertain. Germline CDR1 reads SNHLY; CDR2 reads FYNNEI. This CDR3 has 14 amino acids. V was clipped by 4 bases and J by 2 bases, with 11 bases between them. The DNA of the CDR3 is TGTGCCAGCAGTGCCCTCGCTCGGAACTATGGCTACACCTTC. It is translated as CASSALARNYGYTF.

The J gene is TRBJ1-5, the V gene TRBV12-5; TRBD1 matches 7 bases. Trimming removed 4 bases from V and 3 bases from J; junction bases left unmatched: 15. The CDR3 loop spans 18 amino acids. The germline CDR1 and CDR2 sequences are LGHNT and FRNRAP. Written as DNA, the CDR3 is TGTGCTAGTGGTTCACCAATCGACAGGGCTAATGTCAATCAGCCCCAGCATTTT. This sequence encodes CASGSPIDRANVNQPQHF.

A single count supports this clone. The gene calls are TRBV11-2 and TRBJ2-7; D possibly corresponds to TRBD2 (6 bases). The CDR3 length is 16 residues. Trimming stripped 2 bases from V and 2 bases from J, with 16 bases between. Germline-derived CDR1 and CDR2 are SGHAT and FQNNGV. The CDR3 bases are TGTGCCAGCAGCTTAATCGGAGGGCAGTTCACCTACGAGCAGTACTTC. Translating it yields CASSLIGGQFTYEQYF. Full variable domain (missing parts from reference TRBV11-2 and TRBJ2-7): EAGVAQSPRYKIIEKRQSVAFWCNPISGHATLYWYQQILGQGPKLLIQFQNNGVVDDSQLPKDRFSAERLKGVDSTLKIQPAKLEDSAVYLCASSLIGGQFTYEQYFGPGTRLTVT.

This clone was picked up one time. The chain has TRBV27 and TRBJ2-6, with D uncertain. Trimming stripped 3 bases from V and 2 bases from J, with 5 bases between. The CDR3 totals 14 residues. In germline, CDR1 is MNHEY, CDR2 SMNVEV (reference sequence). The DNA of the CDR3 is TGTGCCAGCAGTTTCCTACCTGGGGCCAACGTCCTGACTTTC. Encoded protein: CASSFLPGANVLTF.

The chain links TRBV7-3 to TRBJ1-2, with D possibly being TRBD1 (5 bases). Germline assignment: CDR1 SGHTA and CDR2 FQGTGA. V was shortened by 4 bases and J by 4 bases, with 10 bases between the two germline ends. The CDR3 covers 13 residues. This chain's CDR3 is CASSSTGFYGYTF. CDR3 bases: TGTGCCAGCAGCTCCACAGGTTTCTATGGCTACACCTTC.

The J gene is TRBJ2-2, the V gene TRBV3-1 (or the pseudogene TRBV3-2), with D possibly being TRBD2 (5 bases). Germline V gene sequence: CDR1 LGHDT, CDR2 YNNKEL (reference sequence). CDR3 length: 15 residues. Trimming took 4 bases from V and 1 from J, leaving 10 bases between them. CDR3 amino acids: CASSLYGGNTGELFF. CDR3 bases: TGTGCCAGCAGCCTTTACGGAGGGAACACCGGGGAGCTGTTTTTT.

The chain uses TRBV3-1 (or the pseudogene TRBV3-2) and TRBJ2-1, with D tentatively TRBD1 or TRBD2 (5 bases each). Looked up from germline, CDR1 is LGHDT and CDR2 is YNNKEL (reference sequence). The CDR3 consists of 12 residues. V shed 5 bases and J shed 6 bases, with 8 bases lying between them. CDR3 residues: CASSKGRNEQFF. In nucleotides, the CDR3 is TGTGCCAGCAGCAAGGGACGCAATGAGCAGTTCTTC.

J is TRBJ1-6 and V is TRBV7-9, with D hard to call. The CDR3 is 14 amino acids. V gave up 1 base and J gave up 9 bases, with 10 bases separating them. CDR1 and CDR2 (germline): SEHNR, FQNEAQ (reference sequence). DNA of the CDR3: TGTGCCAGCAGCTTAGATCCGGATCGTTCACCCCTCCACTTT. This codes for CASSLDPDRSPLHF.

This chain links TRBV11-2 with TRBJ2-7; D is ambiguous. CDR1 is SGHAT, CDR2 FQNNGV, per germline. The length of the CDR3 is 13 residues. V was trimmed by 0 bases and J by 6 bases, leaving 9 bases between them. CDR3 sequence (DNA): TGTGCCAGCAGCTTAGATTTGGCTAGCGAGCAGTACTTC. This encodes CASSLDLASEQYF.

The chain has TRBV5-1 and TRBJ2-3; D unclear. Germline V gives CDR1 SGHRS, CDR2 YFSETQ. This CDR3 spans 15 amino acids. The germline V and J ends were trimmed by 0 bases and 2 bases, with 10 bases remaining between them. The CDR3 DNA is TGCGCCAGCAGCTTGGCCGGGTCCCCCACAGATACGCAGTATTTT. It is translated as CASSLAGSPTDTQYF.

The chain has TRBV2 and TRBJ1-5; D is unresolved. The CDR3 covers 15 residues. Germline-derived CDR1 and CDR2 are SNHLY and FYNNEI. V lost 11 bases, J lost 0 bases, and 17 bases lay in between. The CDR3 DNA sequence: TGTGCCGCAGCCAGAAGCCAATATAGCAATCAGCCCCAGCATTTT. It codes for CAAARSQYSNQPQHF. Drawing the rest from reference TRBV2 and TRBJ1-5, the complete variable domain is EPEVTQTPSHQVTQMGQEVILRCVPISNHLYFYWYRQILGQKVEFLVSFYNNEISEKSEIFDDQFSVERPDGSNFTLKIRSTKLEDSAMYFCAAARSQYSNQPQHFGDGTRLSIL.

This chain connects TRBV27 to TRBJ2-7; D is unresolved. Trimming took off 7 bases at V and 0 bases at J, with 10 bases between the two ends. The CDR3 extends over 13 amino acids. Germline lookup yields CDR1 MNHEY and CDR2 SMNVEV (reference sequence). The CDR3 DNA is TGTGCCAGCATGCGTAGTTCCTCCTACGAGCAGTACTTC. This sequence encodes CASMRSSSYEQYF.

This sequence joins TRBV28 and TRBJ1-1; TRBD1 matches 9 bases. J lost 5 bases, V lost 7 bases, and 5 bases had no gene match. The CDR3 consists of 13 residues. Per the germline V gene, CDR1 is MDHEN and CDR2 is SYDVKM. The CDR3 region is CASTTGGWTEAFF. The CDR3 bases are TGTGCCAGCACCACAGGGGGCTGGACTGAAGCTTTCTTT.

The genes are TRBV5-1 and TRBJ2-4, with 10 bases matching TRBD2. The CDR3 has 14 residues. Germline CDR1 SGHRS, CDR2 YFSETQ. J gave up 3 bases and V 4 bases, and 1 base lay outside the gene matches. Here the CDR3 reads CASSPSGSKNIQYF. CDR3 bases: TGCGCCAGCAGCCCTAGCGGGAGCAAAAACATTCAGTACTTC. The full variable domain, with the rest looked up from reference TRBV5-1 and TRBJ2-4, is KAGVTQTPRYLIKTRGQQVTLSCSPISGHRSVSWYQQTPGQGLQFLFEYFSETQRNKGNFPGRFSGRQFSNSRSEMNVSTLELGDSALYLCASSPSGSKNIQYFGAGTRLSVL.

V gene TRBV24-1 combines with J gene TRBJ2-1, with D tentatively TRBD2 (6 bases). The CDR3 loop spans 15 amino acids. The V gene lost 4 bases and the J gene lost 7 bases, with 16 bases spanning the gap. CDR1 and CDR2 (germline): KGHDR, SFDVKD. The CDR3: CATSDPGTDSNEQFF. CDR3 DNA sequence: TGTGCCACCAGTGACCCCGGGACTGACTCGAATGAGCAGTTCTTC.

The J gene is TRBJ1-2, the V gene TRBV2; tentative D call: TRBD1 (5 bases). Germline lookup yields CDR1 SNHLY and CDR2 FYNNEI. The V end lost 9 bases, the J end lost 6 bases, and 20 bases lay between the germline ends. The CDR3 is 14 residues long. CDR3 protein: CASRVGGRQNGYTF. The CDR3 region has the DNA TGTGCCAGTCGGGTGGGAGGGCGACAGAATGGCTACACCTTC.